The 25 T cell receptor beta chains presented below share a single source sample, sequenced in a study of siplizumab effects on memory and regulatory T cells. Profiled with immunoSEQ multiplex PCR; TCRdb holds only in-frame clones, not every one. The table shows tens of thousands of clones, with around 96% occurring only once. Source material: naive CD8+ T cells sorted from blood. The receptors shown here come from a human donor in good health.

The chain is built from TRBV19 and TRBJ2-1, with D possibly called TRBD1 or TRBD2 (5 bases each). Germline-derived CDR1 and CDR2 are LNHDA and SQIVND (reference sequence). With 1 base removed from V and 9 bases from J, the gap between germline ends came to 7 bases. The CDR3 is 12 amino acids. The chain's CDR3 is CASSIGGTEQFF. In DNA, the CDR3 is TGTGCCAGTAGTATAGGGGGGACTGAGCAGTTCTTC.

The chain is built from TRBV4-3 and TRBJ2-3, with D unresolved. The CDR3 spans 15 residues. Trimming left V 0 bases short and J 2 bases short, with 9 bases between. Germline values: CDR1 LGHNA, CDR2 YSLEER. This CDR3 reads CASSQDHQVTDTQYF. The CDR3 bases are TGCGCCAGCAGCCAAGATCATCAGGTCACAGATACGCAGTATTTT.

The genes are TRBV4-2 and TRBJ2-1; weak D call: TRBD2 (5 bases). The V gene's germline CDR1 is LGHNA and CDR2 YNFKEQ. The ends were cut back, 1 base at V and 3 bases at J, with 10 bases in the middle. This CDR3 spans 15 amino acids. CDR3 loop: CASSQALLGYNEQFF. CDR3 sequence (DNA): TGTGCCAGCAGCCAAGCCCTACTAGGCTACAATGAGCAGTTCTTC.

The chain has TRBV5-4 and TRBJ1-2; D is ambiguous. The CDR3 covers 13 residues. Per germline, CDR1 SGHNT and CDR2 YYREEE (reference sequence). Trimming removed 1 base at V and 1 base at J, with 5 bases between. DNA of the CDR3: TGTGCCAGCAGCTTGTCGGTTAACTATGGCTACACCTTC. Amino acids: CASSLSVNYGYTF.

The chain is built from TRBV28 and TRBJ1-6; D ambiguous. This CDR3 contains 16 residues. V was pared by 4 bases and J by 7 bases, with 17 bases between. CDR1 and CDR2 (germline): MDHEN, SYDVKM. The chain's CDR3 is CASSSPPDGFNSPLHF. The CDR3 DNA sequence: TGTGCCAGCAGTTCCCCCCCGGACGGATTCAATTCACCCCTCCACTTT.

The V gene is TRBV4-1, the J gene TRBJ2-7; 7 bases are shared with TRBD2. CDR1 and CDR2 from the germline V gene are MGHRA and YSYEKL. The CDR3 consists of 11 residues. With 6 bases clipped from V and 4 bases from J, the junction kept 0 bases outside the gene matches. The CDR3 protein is CASRGGYEQYF. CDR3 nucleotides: TGCGCCAGCAGGGGGGGGTACGAGCAGTACTTC.

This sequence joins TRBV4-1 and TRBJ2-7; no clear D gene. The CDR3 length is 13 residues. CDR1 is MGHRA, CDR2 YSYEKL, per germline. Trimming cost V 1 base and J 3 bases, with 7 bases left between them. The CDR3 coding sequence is TGCGCCAGCAGCCAAGTTCGGAACTACGAGCAGTACTTC. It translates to CASSQVRNYEQYF.

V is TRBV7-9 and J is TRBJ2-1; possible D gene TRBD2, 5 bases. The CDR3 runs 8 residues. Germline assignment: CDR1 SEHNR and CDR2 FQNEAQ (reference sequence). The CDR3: CVAGEQFF. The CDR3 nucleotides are TGTGTCGCGGGTGAGCAGTTCTTC. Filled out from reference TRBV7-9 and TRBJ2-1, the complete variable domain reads DTGVSQNPRHKITKRGQNVTFRCDPISEHNRLYWYRQTLGQGPEFLTYFQNEAQLEKSRLLSDRFSAERPKGSFSTLEIQRTEQGDSAMYLCVAGEQFFGPGTRLTVL.

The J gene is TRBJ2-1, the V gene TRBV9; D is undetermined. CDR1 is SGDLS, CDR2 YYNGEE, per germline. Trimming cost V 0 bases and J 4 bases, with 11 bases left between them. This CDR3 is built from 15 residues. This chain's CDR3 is CASSVDGGMYNEQFF. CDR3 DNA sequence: TGTGCCAGCAGCGTAGACGGCGGAATGTACAATGAGCAGTTCTTC.

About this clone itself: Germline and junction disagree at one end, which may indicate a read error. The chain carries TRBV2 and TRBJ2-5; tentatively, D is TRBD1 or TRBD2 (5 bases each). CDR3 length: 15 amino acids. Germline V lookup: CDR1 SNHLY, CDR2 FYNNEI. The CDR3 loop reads CASNEGAGPIETQYF. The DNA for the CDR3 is TGTGCCAGCAATGAAGGGGCGGGCCCAATAGAGACCCAGTACTTC.

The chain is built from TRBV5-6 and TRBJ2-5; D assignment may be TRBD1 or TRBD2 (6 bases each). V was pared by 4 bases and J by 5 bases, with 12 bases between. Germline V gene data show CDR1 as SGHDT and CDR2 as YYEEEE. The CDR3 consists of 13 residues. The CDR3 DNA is TGTGCCAGCAGCCCAGAAGGGGGGGAGACCCAGTACTTC. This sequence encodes CASSPEGGETQYF.

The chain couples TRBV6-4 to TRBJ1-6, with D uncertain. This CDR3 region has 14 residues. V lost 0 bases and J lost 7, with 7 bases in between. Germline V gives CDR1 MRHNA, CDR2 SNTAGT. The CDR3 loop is CASSDSWGNSPLHF. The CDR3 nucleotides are TGTGCCAGCAGTGACTCTTGGGGAAATTCACCCCTCCACTTT.

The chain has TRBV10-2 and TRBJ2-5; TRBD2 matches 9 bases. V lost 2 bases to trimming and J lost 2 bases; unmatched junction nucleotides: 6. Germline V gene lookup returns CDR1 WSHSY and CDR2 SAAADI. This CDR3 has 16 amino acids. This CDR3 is CASSEISGGPQETQYF. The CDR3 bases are TGCGCCAGCAGTGAGATTAGCGGGGGACCTCAAGAGACCCAGTACTTC.

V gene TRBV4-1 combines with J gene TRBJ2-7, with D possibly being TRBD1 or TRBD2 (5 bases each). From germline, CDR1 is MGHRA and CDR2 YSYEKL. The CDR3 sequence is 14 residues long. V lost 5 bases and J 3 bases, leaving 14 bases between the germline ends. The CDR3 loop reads CASSEGSDLYEQYF. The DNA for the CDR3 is TGCGCCAGCAGCGAGGGGTCCGACCTCTACGAGCAGTACTTC.

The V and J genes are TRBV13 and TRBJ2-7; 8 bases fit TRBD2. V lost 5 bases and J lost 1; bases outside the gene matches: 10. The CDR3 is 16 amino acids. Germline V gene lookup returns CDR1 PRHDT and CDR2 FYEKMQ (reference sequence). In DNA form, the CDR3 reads TGTGCCAGCAGCCCGGGGGGGGGCGGCGCATCCTACGAGCAGTACTTC. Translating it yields CASSPGGGGASYEQYF.

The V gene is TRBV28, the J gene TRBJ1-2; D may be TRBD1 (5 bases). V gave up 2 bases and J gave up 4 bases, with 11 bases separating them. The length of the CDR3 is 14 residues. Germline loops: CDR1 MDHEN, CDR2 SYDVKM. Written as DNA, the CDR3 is TGTGCCAGCAGTTTACTGACAGTCCCCTATGGCTACACCTTC. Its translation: CASSLLTVPYGYTF.

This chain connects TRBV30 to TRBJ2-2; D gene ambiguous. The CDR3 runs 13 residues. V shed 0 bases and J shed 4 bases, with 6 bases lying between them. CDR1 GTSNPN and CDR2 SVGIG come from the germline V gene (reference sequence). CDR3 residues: CAWSVGSTGELFF. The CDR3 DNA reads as TGTGCCTGGAGTGTAGGGTCCACCGGGGAGCTGTTTTTT.

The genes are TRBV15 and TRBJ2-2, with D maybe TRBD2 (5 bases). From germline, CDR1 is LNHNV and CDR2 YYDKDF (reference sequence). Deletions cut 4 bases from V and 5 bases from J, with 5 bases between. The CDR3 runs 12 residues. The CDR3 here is CATSTGTGELFF. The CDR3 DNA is TGTGCCACCAGCACGGGGACCGGGGAGCTGTTTTTT.

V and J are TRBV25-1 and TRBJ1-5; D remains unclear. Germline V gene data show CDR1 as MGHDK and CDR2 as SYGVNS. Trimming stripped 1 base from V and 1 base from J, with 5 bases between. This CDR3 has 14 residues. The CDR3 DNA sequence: TGTGCCAGCAGTGAATTACTGAGCAATCAGCCCCAGCATTTT. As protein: CASSELLSNQPQHF.

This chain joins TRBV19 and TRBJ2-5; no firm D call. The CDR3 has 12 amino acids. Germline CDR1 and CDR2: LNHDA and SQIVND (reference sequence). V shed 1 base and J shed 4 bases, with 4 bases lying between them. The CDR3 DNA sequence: TGTGCCAGTAGTATAGGAGGAGAGACCCAGTACTTC. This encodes CASSIGGETQYF.

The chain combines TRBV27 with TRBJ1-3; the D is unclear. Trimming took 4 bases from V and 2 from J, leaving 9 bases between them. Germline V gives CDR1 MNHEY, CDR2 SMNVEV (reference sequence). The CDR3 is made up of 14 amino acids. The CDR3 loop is CASSSLHTGNTIYF. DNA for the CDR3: TGTGCCAGCAGTTCTCTCCATACTGGAAACACCATATATTTT.

DNA of the CDR3: TGTGCCAGTAGTATTCTGGGGGGGATCCAAGAGACCCAGTACTTC. Translating it yields CASSILGGIQETQYF. V usage is TRBV19 and J usage is TRBJ2-5, with 7 bases that match TRBD2. Germline V gene data show CDR1 as LNHDA and CDR2 as SQIVND (reference sequence). The CDR3 contains 15 residues. With 3 bases clipped from V and 1 base from J, the junction kept 5 bases outside the gene matches.

DNA of the CDR3: TGTGCCAGCAGCTTATCCCCCTACGAGCAGTACTTC. Translated: CASSLSPYEQYF. V usage is TRBV7-2 and J usage is TRBJ2-7; D unresolved. Trimming removed 2 bases from V and 2 bases from J, with 4 bases in between. Per germline, CDR1 SGHTA and CDR2 FQGNSA. This CDR3 spans 12 amino acids.

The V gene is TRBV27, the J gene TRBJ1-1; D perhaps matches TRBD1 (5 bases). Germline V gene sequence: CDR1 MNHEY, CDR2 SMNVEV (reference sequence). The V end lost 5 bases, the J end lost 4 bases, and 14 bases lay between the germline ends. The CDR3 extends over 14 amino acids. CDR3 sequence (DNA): TGTGCCAGCAGTCTCATCGGGGGGACCACTGAAGCTTTCTTT. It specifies CASSLIGGTTEAFF.

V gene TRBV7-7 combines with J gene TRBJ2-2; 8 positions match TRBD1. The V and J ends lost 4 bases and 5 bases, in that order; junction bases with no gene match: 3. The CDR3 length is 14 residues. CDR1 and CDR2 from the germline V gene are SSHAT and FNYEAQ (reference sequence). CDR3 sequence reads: CASSSTGATGELFF. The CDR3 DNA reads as TGTGCCAGCAGCTCGACAGGGGCAACCGGGGAGCTGTTTTTT.